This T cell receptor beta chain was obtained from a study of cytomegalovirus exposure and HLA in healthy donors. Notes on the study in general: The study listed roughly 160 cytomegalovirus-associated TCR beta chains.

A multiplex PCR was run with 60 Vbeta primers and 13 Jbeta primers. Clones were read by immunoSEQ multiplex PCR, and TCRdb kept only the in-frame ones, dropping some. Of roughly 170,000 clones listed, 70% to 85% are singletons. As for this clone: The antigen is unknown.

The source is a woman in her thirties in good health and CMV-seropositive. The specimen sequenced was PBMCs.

CDR3 sequence (DNA): TGTGCCAGCAGTTTACAGGGGGCGAGTTCCTACGAGCAGTACTTC. It codes for CASSLQGASSYEQYF. V and J are TRBV27 and TRBJ2-7; 8 bases line up with TRBD1. The CDR3 extends over 15 amino acids. V lost 2 bases and J lost 1; bases outside the gene matches: 4. Germline V gene data show CDR1 as MNHEY and CDR2 as SMNVEV (reference sequence).